These T cell receptor beta chains were read from a single sample in a study of shared clonotypes between healthy human individuals. Profiled with immunoSEQ multiplex PCR; TCRdb holds only in-frame clones, not every one. The sample lists under 120,000 clones; about 72% were seen once. Sequencing used memory CD8+ T cells sorted from blood. These receptors originate from a woman in her twenties or thirties in good health. The conserved cysteine and the conserved F or W are not part of the CDR3 here. The order of the fields is J gene, V gene, CDR3 length, clone size, CDR3 protein. Not all rows give a size; the values are once, few, many and, for expanded clones, a class.

j_call: TRBJ1-1
v_call: TRBV25-1
cdr3_length: 12
clone_size: once
cdr3_aa: ASSSGGAITEAF

j_call: TRBJ2-7
v_call: TRBV7-2
cdr3_length: 11
clone_size: few
cdr3_aa: ASSLWGLDEQY

j_call: TRBJ2-1
v_call: TRBV5-6
cdr3_length: 13
clone_size: NA
cdr3_aa: ASRANRGNYNEQF

j_call: TRBJ2-7
v_call: TRBV7-8
cdr3_length: 17
clone_size: NA
cdr3_aa: ASSDPKLGGRLDSYEQY

j_call: TRBJ1-5
v_call: TRBV7-9
cdr3_length: 14
clone_size: NA
cdr3_aa: ASSLAQGASNQPQH

j_call: TRBJ1-1
v_call: TRBV7-7
cdr3_length: 11
clone_size: NA
cdr3_aa: ASSLGLYTEAF

j_call: TRBJ1-2
v_call: TRBV25-1
cdr3_length: 11
clone_size: once
cdr3_aa: ASTPGAGYGYT

j_call: TRBJ1-5
v_call: TRBV10-3
cdr3_length: 12
clone_size: NA
cdr3_aa: AISESLFNQPQH

j_call: TRBJ1-1
v_call: TRBV7-8
cdr3_length: 12
clone_size: once
cdr3_aa: ASSATTGQTEAF

j_call: TRBJ2-7
v_call: TRBV2
cdr3_length: 11
clone_size: NA
cdr3_aa: ASTLPASYEQY

j_call: TRBJ2-3
v_call: TRBV7-9
cdr3_length: 10
clone_size: NA
cdr3_aa: ASSRDADTQY

j_call: TRBJ2-3
v_call: TRBV25-1
cdr3_length: 13
clone_size: once
cdr3_aa: ASSAYRGITDTQY

j_call: TRBJ1-1
v_call: TRBV10-2
cdr3_length: 11
clone_size: NA
cdr3_aa: ASSGQGGTEAF

j_call: TRBJ1-2
v_call: TRBV4-2
cdr3_length: 13
clone_size: NA
cdr3_aa: ASSRETEGNYGYT

j_call: TRBJ1-1
v_call: TRBV25-1
cdr3_length: 11
clone_size: many
cdr3_aa: ASSPLAYTEAF

j_call: TRBJ2-1
v_call: TRBV9
cdr3_length: 12
clone_size: NA
cdr3_aa: ASSVVNRDNEQF

j_call: TRBJ1-6
v_call: TRBV5-6
cdr3_length: 12
clone_size: medium-sized
cdr3_aa: ASSRTPWDSPLH

j_call: TRBJ2-5
v_call: TRBV29-1
cdr3_length: 11
clone_size: many
cdr3_aa: SAPTVSQETQY

j_call: TRBJ1-1
v_call: TRBV19
cdr3_length: 12
clone_size: once
cdr3_aa: ASSIEGCGTEAF

j_call: TRBJ2-2
v_call: TRBV7-8
cdr3_length: 16
clone_size: NA
cdr3_aa: ASSLVVRVDPWSGELF

j_call: TRBJ2-5
v_call: TRBV4-1
cdr3_length: 12
clone_size: NA
cdr3_aa: ASSQVGVGETQY

j_call: TRBJ2-1
v_call: TRBV30
cdr3_length: 11
clone_size: NA
cdr3_aa: AWRGTADNEQF

j_call: TRBJ2-1
v_call: TRBV10-3
cdr3_length: 15
clone_size: once
cdr3_aa: AISGGLPESSYNEQF

j_call: TRBJ1-1
v_call: TRBV7-9
cdr3_length: 10
clone_size: once
cdr3_aa: ASNQWGTEAF

j_call: TRBJ2-7
v_call: TRBV6-4
cdr3_length: 13
clone_size: few
cdr3_aa: ASSEEGGGYYEQY

j_call: TRBJ2-1
v_call: TRBV18
cdr3_length: 11
clone_size: many
cdr3_aa: ASSLNPSGEQF

j_call: TRBJ1-1
v_call: TRBV7-6
cdr3_length: 11
clone_size: NA
cdr3_aa: ASSFQAGTEAF

j_call: TRBJ1-2
v_call: TRBV5-5
cdr3_length: 13
clone_size: NA
cdr3_aa: ASSFGDWANYGYT

j_call: TRBJ2-1
v_call: TRBV6-1
cdr3_length: 14
clone_size: few
cdr3_aa: ASSGETGGSYNEQF

j_call: TRBJ2-2
v_call: TRBV11-2
cdr3_length: 15
clone_size: NA
cdr3_aa: ASSPPKAGGPIGELF

j_call: NA
v_call: TRBV30
cdr3_length: 11
clone_size: NA
cdr3_aa: AWSELALTEQY

j_call: TRBJ2-6
v_call: TRBV19
cdr3_length: 15
clone_size: few
cdr3_aa: ASSIGQGASGANVLT

j_call: TRBJ2-5
v_call: TRBV6-5
cdr3_length: 11
clone_size: NA
cdr3_aa: ASSGGWEETQY

j_call: TRBJ2-7
v_call: TRBV11-1
cdr3_length: 12
clone_size: NA
cdr3_aa: ASSFQRDSYEQY

j_call: TRBJ1-6
v_call: TRBV5-1
cdr3_length: 12
clone_size: NA
cdr3_aa: ASSLTGGPSPLH

j_call: TRBJ2-7
v_call: TRBV27
cdr3_length: 14
clone_size: NA
cdr3_aa: ASSLFGSVPVGEQY

j_call: TRBJ2-7
v_call: TRBV10-2
cdr3_length: 11
clone_size: NA
cdr3_aa: ASSGVGDYEQY

j_call: TRBJ2-7
v_call: TRBV30
cdr3_length: 9
clone_size: few
cdr3_aa: AWIGGYEQY

j_call: TRBJ1-1
v_call: TRBV27
cdr3_length: 14
clone_size: NA
cdr3_aa: ASRRSREAMNTEAF

j_call: TRBJ1-1
v_call: TRBV27
cdr3_length: 12
clone_size: NA
cdr3_aa: ASSPQGWSTEAF

j_call: TRBJ2-3
v_call: TRBV6-4
cdr3_length: 13
clone_size: many
cdr3_aa: ASSATVASTDTQY

j_call: TRBJ2-1
v_call: TRBV11-2
cdr3_length: 11
clone_size: once
cdr3_aa: ASSTGGYGEQF

j_call: TRBJ2-4
v_call: TRBV5-5
cdr3_length: 12
clone_size: NA
cdr3_aa: ASSPGLAKNIQY

j_call: TRBJ2-1
v_call: TRBV12-2
cdr3_length: 12
clone_size: many
cdr3_aa: ARWPAGRSNEQF

j_call: TRBJ1-2
v_call: TRBV28
cdr3_length: 13
clone_size: few
cdr3_aa: ASSPKVGKFYGYT

j_call: TRBJ2-7
v_call: TRBV5-8
cdr3_length: 13
clone_size: NA
cdr3_aa: ASSLTGGRSYEQY

j_call: TRBJ1-2
v_call: TRBV27
cdr3_length: 15
clone_size: NA
cdr3_aa: ASSLYGWGNFNYGYT

j_call: TRBJ2-7
v_call: TRBV7-8
cdr3_length: 12
clone_size: few
cdr3_aa: ASSLLDGGYEQY

j_call: TRBJ2-3
v_call: TRBV19
cdr3_length: 10
clone_size: NA
cdr3_aa: ASTLRADTQY